This note documents a single T cell receptor (beta chain) sequence. The sample originates from a study of blood T cell repertoires in COVID-19. Overall study: Nucleic acid was either cDNA or gDNA, and it came from T cells, B-cell-depleted T cells, or PBMCs.

Per the authors' pipeline: Cell counts per sample came from amplifying reference gene primers. This table comes from immunoSEQ multiplex PCR, and its TCRdb copy is limited to in-frame clones, with some not included. Clonal size and the V and J genes are those of that table, whereas D and trimming came from the DNA. The sample includes under 150,000 clones, 84% seen only once; the top ten take approximately 9.5%. In germline, CDR1 is SGHDN, CDR2 FVKESK. Trimming removed 3 bases at V and 2 bases at J, with 7 bases between. The CDR3 has 13 residues. The rearrangement links TRBV14 to TRBJ1-2; D gene ambiguous. The sequenced material came from peripheral blood. The clonotype originates from an elderly woman in a cohort sampled during active or convalescent COVID-19. CDR3 sequence (DNA): TGTGCCAGCAGCCAGACGGGAAACTATGGCTACACCTTC. Translation: CASSQTGNYGYTF.